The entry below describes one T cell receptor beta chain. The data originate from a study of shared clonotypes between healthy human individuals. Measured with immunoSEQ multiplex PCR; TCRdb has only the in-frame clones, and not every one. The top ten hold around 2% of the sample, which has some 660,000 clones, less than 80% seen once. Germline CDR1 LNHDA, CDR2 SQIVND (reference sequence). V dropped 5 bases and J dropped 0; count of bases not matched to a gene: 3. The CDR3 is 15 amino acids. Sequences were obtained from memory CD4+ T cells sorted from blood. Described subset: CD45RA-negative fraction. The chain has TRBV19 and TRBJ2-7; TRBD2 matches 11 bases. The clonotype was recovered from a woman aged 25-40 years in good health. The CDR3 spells CASSWLAGGSYEQYF. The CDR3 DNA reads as TGTGCCAGTAGTTGGCTAGCGGGAGGCTCCTACGAGCAGTACTTC.